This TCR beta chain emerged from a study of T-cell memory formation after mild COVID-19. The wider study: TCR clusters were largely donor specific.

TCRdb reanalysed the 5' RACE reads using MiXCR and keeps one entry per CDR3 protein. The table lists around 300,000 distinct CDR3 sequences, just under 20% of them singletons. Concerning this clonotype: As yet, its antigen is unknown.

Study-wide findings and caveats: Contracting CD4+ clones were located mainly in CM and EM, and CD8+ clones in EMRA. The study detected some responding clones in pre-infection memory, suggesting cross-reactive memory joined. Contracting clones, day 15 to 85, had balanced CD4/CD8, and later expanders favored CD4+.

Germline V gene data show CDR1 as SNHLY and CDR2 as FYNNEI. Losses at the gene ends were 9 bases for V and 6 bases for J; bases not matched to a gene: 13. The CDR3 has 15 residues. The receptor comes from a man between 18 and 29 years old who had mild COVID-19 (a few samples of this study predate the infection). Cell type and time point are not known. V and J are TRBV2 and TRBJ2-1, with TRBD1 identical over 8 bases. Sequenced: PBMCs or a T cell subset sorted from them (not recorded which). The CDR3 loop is CASSGGMVTFNEQFF. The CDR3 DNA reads TGTGCCAGTTCAGGGGGCATGGTTACTTTCAATGAGCAGTTCTTC.